One and the same sample provided the 17 T cell receptor beta chains below, sequenced in a study of shared clonotypes between healthy human individuals. Libraries were prepared by immunoSEQ multiplex PCR; TCRdb keeps only in-frame clonotypes and omits some of them. The sample lists more than 400,000 clones, over 70% occurring once. Sequenced input: PBMCs. The receptors shown here come from a woman in her thirties or forties in good health. Some clones in this sample may be carry-over from other donors' samples.

About this clone itself: It is likely a read error: a sequence one base away is far more abundant. The chain combines TRBV27 with TRBJ1-3; D is unclear. The germline gives CDR1 MNHEY, CDR2 SMNVEV (reference sequence). The CDR3 consists of 13 residues. The CDR3, as DNA: TGTGCCAGCAGGGGGAACTCTGGAAACACCATACATTTT. Amino acid sequence: CASRGNSGNTIHF.

This sequence joins TRBV6-5 and TRBJ2-3; possibly TRBD1 or TRBD2 for D (5 bases each). Trimming took 6 bases from V and 10 from J, leaving 14 bases between them. The CDR3 extends over 12 amino acids. Germline V gene lookup returns CDR1 MNHEY and CDR2 SVGAGI. CDR3 coding DNA: TGTGCCAGCAGCAAGAGGGGCTATTCGCAGTATTTT. Its translation is CASSKRGYSQYF.

This clone has only a few counts. The rearrangement joins TRBV29-1 to TRBJ2-7; D uncertain. The CDR3 has 15 amino acids. From germline, CDR1 is SQVTM and CDR2 ANQGSEA. Trimming stripped 4 bases from V and 2 bases from J, with 18 bases between. CDR3 residues: CSVVGGPGSPYEQYF. In DNA, the CDR3 is TGCAGCGTTGTGGGTGGGCCCGGATCGCCCTACGAGCAGTACTTC.

The J gene is TRBJ1-3, the V gene TRBV2, with unresolved D. V dropped 3 bases and J dropped 2 bases, with 11 bases sitting between them. This CDR3 has 15 residues. The V gene's germline CDR1 is SNHLY and CDR2 FYNNEI. CDR3 bases: TGTGCCAGCAGTGAGAGGGAGCAAGCTGGAAACACCATATATTTT. It is translated as CASSEREQAGNTIYF.

The rearrangement uses TRBV10-2 and TRBJ2-7, with D tentatively TRBD2 (6 bases). V was trimmed by 6 bases and J by 2 bases, leaving 11 bases between them. This CDR3 contains 13 residues. CDR1 and CDR2 from the germline V gene are WSHSY and SAAADI. CDR3 loop: CASRTAGPYEQYF. CDR3 coding DNA: TGCGCCAGCAGGACGGCGGGACCCTACGAGCAGTACTTC.

The gene calls are TRBV7-2 and TRBJ2-2, with 9 bases aligning to TRBD2. The germline V gene has CDR1 SGHTA and CDR2 FQGNSA. V trimming: 5 bases; J trimming: 2 bases; junction bases outside the gene matches: 3. The CDR3 runs to 15 residues. The DNA of the CDR3 is TGTGCCAGCAGCGCCGGGACTAGCAACACCGGGGAGCTGTTTTTT. Protein: CASSAGTSNTGELFF.

The chain carries TRBV4-2 and TRBJ2-2; D gene uncertain. Germline CDR1 and CDR2: LGHNA and YNFKEQ. The CDR3 has 15 amino acids. Deletions cut 0 bases from V and 6 bases from J, with 11 bases between. As DNA, the CDR3 is TGTGCCAGCAGCCAAGATCCGTGGAAATCCGGGGAGCTGTTTTTT. This gives the protein CASSQDPWKSGELFF.

CDR3 in DNA: TGTGCCAGCAGCTTGGCAGGGGTCACAGATACGCAGTATTTT. This encodes CASSLAGVTDTQYF. V gene TRBV5-4 combines with J gene TRBJ2-3; D possibly corresponds to TRBD1 (6 bases). The CDR3 contains 14 residues. Germline values: CDR1 SGHNT, CDR2 YYREEE (reference sequence). The germline V and J ends were trimmed by 0 bases and 2 bases, with 7 bases remaining between them.

The chain couples TRBV6-5 to TRBJ1-2; 7 bases match TRBD1. Germline loops: CDR1 MNHEY, CDR2 SVGAGI. CDR3 size: 16 residues. Trimming removed 4 bases from V and 0 bases from J; junction bases left unmatched: 8. CDR3 nucleotides: TGTGCCAGCAGTTTCACCGGGACAGAATCTAACTATGGCTACACCTTC. Its protein is CASSFTGTESNYGYTF.

This clone was counted many times. The same CDR3 can be traced to other DNA sequences in this sample. The CDR3 sequence: CASSPQTGGASGANVLTF. CDR3 coding DNA: TGTGCCAGTAGTCCTCAAACAGGGGGGGCATCTGGGGCCAACGTCCTGACTTTC. The V and J genes are TRBV19 and TRBJ2-6, with a possible D match to TRBD1 (8 bases). Per the germline V gene, CDR1 is LNHDA and CDR2 is SQIVND (reference sequence). This CDR3 has 18 residues. Trimming pared 5 bases from V and 1 base from J, leaving 18 bases between.

This chain uses TRBV7-2 with TRBJ2-7; 7 bases line up with TRBD2. Germline loops: CDR1 SGHTA, CDR2 FQGNSA. The CDR3 is made up of 15 amino acids. With V trimmed by 0 bases and J by 2 bases, 4 bases remained unmatched. This CDR3 reads CASSLAAGMAYEQYF. As DNA, the CDR3 is TGTGCCAGCAGCTTAGCAGCGGGGATGGCCTACGAGCAGTACTTC.

The sample holds one count of this clone. The genes are TRBV28 and TRBJ2-2; 10 bases map to TRBD2. V lost 5 bases and J lost 12; bases outside the gene matches: 12. Germline loops: CDR1 MDHEN, CDR2 SYDVKM. The CDR3 totals 15 residues. The CDR3: CASSMRGGLAFKLFF. For the CDR3, the DNA is TGTGCCAGCAGTATGCGAGGGGGACTAGCGTTTAAGCTGTTTTTT.

The DNA for the CDR3 is TGTGCCAGCAGAGGGACTAGCGGGAGAGGCGATGAGCAGTTCTTC. Its protein product is CASRGTSGRGDEQFF. This chain uses TRBV7-8 with TRBJ2-1; 14 nucleotides line up with TRBD2. Germline V lookup: CDR1 SGHVS, CDR2 FQNEAQ. With 6 bases clipped from V and 8 bases from J, the junction kept 6 bases outside the gene matches. This CDR3 has 15 amino acids.

V gene TRBV9 combines with J gene TRBJ2-2, with 9 bases that match TRBD1. This CDR3 region has 16 residues. Germline trimming cut 3 bases from V and 3 bases from J; bases unmatched to any gene: 6. CDR1 and CDR2 (germline): SGDLS, YYNGEE. CDR3 coding DNA: TGTGCCAGCAGCGCCCCGGGACAGGGTCACACCGGGGAGCTGTTTTTT. Translation gives CASSAPGQGHTGELFF.

This clone was seen many times. In DNA form, the CDR3 reads TGTGCCAGCAGTTACACCCCGCGGGAGCAGTACTTC. Its translation: CASSYTPREQYF. The genes are TRBV6-6 and TRBJ2-7; no clear D gene. The V and J ends lost 2 bases and 7 bases respectively, with 9 bases between them. The V gene's germline CDR1 is MNHNY and CDR2 SVGAGI (reference sequence). The CDR3 contains 12 residues.

This clone was detected only a few times. The rearrangement links TRBV7-9 to TRBJ2-7; 14 positions agree with TRBD2. Trimming took 5 bases from V and 7 from J; bases not matched to a gene: 13. The CDR3 covers 17 residues. Germline V gene sequence: CDR1 SEHNR, CDR2 FQNEAQ (reference sequence). The CDR3 DNA follows: TGTGCCAGCAGCCTCCGAGCTCGGGGACTAGCGGGAGTAGAGCAGTACTTC. Residues: CASSLRARGLAGVEQYF.

In its sample, this clone was seen once. V and J are TRBV7-9 and TRBJ2-7, with D maybe TRBD1 (5 bases). The CDR3 has 14 amino acids. Germline CDR1 and CDR2: SEHNR and FQNEAQ (reference sequence). V lost 2 bases to trimming and J lost 6 bases, with 14 bases between them. The DNA of the CDR3 is TGTGCCAGCAGCTTACCGGTAGACAGCTCCGAGCAGTACTTC. Translation gives CASSLPVDSSEQYF.